These 30 T cell receptor beta chains originate from one sample sequenced in a study of T cells expressing NK-cell markers. From the 5' RACE reads, TCRdb lists one entry per CDR3 protein and no DNA. The sample table includes about 150,000 distinct CDR3 sequences. The sample taken for sequencing was blood T cells: a sorted CD56 or NKG2C T cell subset, CD4+ or CD8+ T cells, or bulk PBMC T cells (not recorded which). Every receptor here comes from a man between 18 and 35 years old in good health.

The chain recombines TRBV5-6 with TRBJ2-1. Germline-derived CDR1 and CDR2 are SGHDT and YYEEEE. This CDR3 spans 16 amino acids. Here the CDR3 reads CASSLDRRSSYNEQFF.

The chain uses TRBV7-9 and TRBJ2-3. The CDR3 loop spans 15 amino acids. CDR1 and CDR2 from the germline V gene are SEHNR and FQNEAQ (reference sequence). The CDR3 loop reads CASMPFATATDTQYF.

This chain links TRBV29-1 with TRBJ2-1; TCRdb proposes TRBD1, but this gene call is untestable without DNA. This CDR3 is 13 amino acids long. Per germline, CDR1 SQVTM and CDR2 ANQGSEA. CDR3 region: CSVPDRGDNEQFF.

V gene TRBV12-3 or TRBV12-4 combines with J gene TRBJ2-7; the D call of TRBD1 rests on TCRdb alone, since no DNA is present to check it. The CDR3 runs to 12 residues. CDR3 sequence: CASSPGYYEQYF.

The chain links TRBV20-1 to TRBJ2-1; absent DNA, TCRdb's TRBD2 call cannot be checked. This CDR3 spans 15 amino acids. Germline lookup yields CDR1 DFQATT and CDR2 SNEGSKA (reference sequence). The CDR3 reads CSARGLAERHNEQFF.

The rearrangement uses TRBV5-1 and TRBJ2-1; the D call from TCRdb, TRBD2, cannot be confirmed without DNA. The CDR3 is 15 amino acids. CDR1 is SGHRS, CDR2 YFSETQ, per germline. The CDR3 region is CASSLDPSGRNEQFF. Based on the CDR3 plus reference TRBV5-1 and TRBJ2-1, the full variable domain is KAGVTQTPRYLIKTRGQQVTLSCSPISGHRSVSWYQQTPGQGLQFLFEYFSETQRNKGNFPGRFSGRQFSNSRSEMNVSTLELGDSALYLCASSLDPSGRNEQFFGPGTRLTVL.

The chain employs TRBV7-9 and TRBJ2-1; TCRdb picks TRBD1, but there is no DNA to check that call. Germline V gene data show CDR1 as SEHNR and CDR2 as FQNEAQ (reference sequence). This CDR3 is built from 13 residues. CDR3 sequence: CASSGTGSAEQFF. Together with reference TRBV7-9 and TRBJ2-1, the CDR3 gives the full variable domain: DTGVSQNPRHKITKRGQNVTFRCDPISEHNRLYWYRQTLGQGPEFLTYFQNEAQLEKSRLLSDRFSAERPKGSFSTLEIQRTEQGDSAMYLCASSGTGSAEQFFGPGTRLTVL.

This CDR3 reads CASSIREEQFF. The rearrangement uses TRBV19 and TRBJ2-1. This CDR3 has 11 amino acids. CDR1 and CDR2 from the germline V gene are LNHDA and SQIVND (reference sequence).

The J gene is TRBJ2-5, the V gene TRBV11-2. This CDR3 region has 16 residues. Germline V lookup: CDR1 SGHAT, CDR2 FQNNGV. CDR3 amino acids: CASSFSRFGIGETQYF. Full variable domain (missing parts from reference TRBV11-2 and TRBJ2-5): EAGVAQSPRYKIIEKRQSVAFWCNPISGHATLYWYQQILGQGPKLLIQFQNNGVVDDSQLPKDRFSAERLKGVDSTLKIQPAKLEDSAVYLCASSFSRFGIGETQYFGPGTRLLVL.

The chain joins TRBV11-2 to TRBJ2-1; TCRdb's D call of TRBD1 is untestable without DNA. CDR3 length equals 12 residues. Germline V CDR1 and CDR2: SGHAT, FQNNGV. The CDR3: CASSLGQVGQFF. The full variable domain, rest sourced from reference TRBV11-2 and TRBJ2-1, is EAGVAQSPRYKIIEKRQSVAFWCNPISGHATLYWYQQILGQGPKLLIQFQNNGVVDDSQLPKDRFSAERLKGVDSTLKIQPAKLEDSAVYLCASSLGQVGQFFGPGTRLTVL.

The chain joins TRBV4-1 to TRBJ2-3. The germline V gene has CDR1 MGHRA and CDR2 YSYEKL. The CDR3 consists of 13 residues. The CDR3 sequence: CASSQFVTDTQYF.

The rearrangement links TRBV12-3 or TRBV12-4 to TRBJ2-3; checking the TCRdb D call of TRBD1 is not possible without DNA. The CDR3 loop spans 16 amino acids. The CDR3 loop reads CASSLAWDRVWNTQYF.

V gene TRBV11-2 combines with J gene TRBJ1-2; TCRdb proposes TRBD1, but this gene call is untestable without DNA. This CDR3 has 14 amino acids. The germline gives CDR1 SGHAT, CDR2 FQNNGV. CDR3: CASSPNTGNYGYTF. The whole variable domain, remainder taken from reference TRBV11-2 and TRBJ1-2, is EAGVAQSPRYKIIEKRQSVAFWCNPISGHATLYWYQQILGQGPKLLIQFQNNGVVDDSQLPKDRFSAERLKGVDSTLKIQPAKLEDSAVYLCASSPNTGNYGYTFGSGTRLTVV.

V gene TRBV27 combines with J gene TRBJ2-1; without DNA, the TCRdb call of TRBD2 cannot be checked. The CDR3 is made up of 15 amino acids. Germline CDR1 is MNHEY and CDR2 is SMNVEV (reference sequence). CDR3 in amino acids: CASSEERGDHNEQFF.

V usage is TRBV19 and J usage is TRBJ2-1. Germline V gives CDR1 LNHDA, CDR2 SQIVND (reference sequence). The CDR3 consists of 14 residues. The CDR3 region is CASSYDFYDNEQFF.

This chain connects TRBV12-3 or TRBV12-4 to TRBJ1-1. The CDR3 is 14 amino acids. This chain's CDR3 is CASILGSGNTEAFF.

The rearrangement joins TRBV20-1 to TRBJ2-7; TCRdb calls TRBD1, which cannot be checked without DNA. Germline V gene data show CDR1 as DFQATT and CDR2 as SNEGSKA (reference sequence). The CDR3 consists of 14 residues. The CDR3 reads CSAFDRGPSYEQYF.

The chain combines TRBV9 with TRBJ2-7; there is no DNA to check the TCRdb D call of TRBD1. Germline lookup yields CDR1 SGDLS and CDR2 YYNGEE. CDR3 length equals 15 residues. The CDR3: CASSVGRGLGYEQYF.

The chain uses TRBV25-1 and TRBJ2-2; TCRdb indicates TRBD2, and absent DNA this call remains unverified. Germline lookup yields CDR1 MGHDK and CDR2 SYGVNS. The CDR3 length is 14 residues. CDR3 loop: CASSDQRGTGELFF. Filled out from reference TRBV25-1 and TRBJ2-2, the complete variable domain reads EADIYQTPRYLVIGTGKKITLECSQTMGHDKMYWYQQDPGMELHLIHYSYGVNSTEKGDLSSESTVSRIRTEHFPLTLESARPSHTSQYLCASSDQRGTGELFFGEGSRLTVL.

CDR3 protein: CSADDRGRIYEQYF. The V gene is TRBV20-1, the J gene TRBJ2-7; TCRdb calls TRBD1, which cannot be checked without DNA. The germline gives CDR1 DFQATT, CDR2 SNEGSKA (reference sequence). The CDR3 is 14 residues long.

The chain carries TRBV11-1 and TRBJ2-5; checking the TCRdb D call of TRBD2 is not possible without DNA. Per the germline V gene, CDR1 is SGHAT and CDR2 is FQDESV (reference sequence). This CDR3 comprises 19 residues. CDR3 amino acids: CASSYLEGTSGTYQETQYF.

This chain joins TRBV7-9 and TRBJ2-7; TCRdb picks TRBD1, but there is no DNA to check that call. Germline V gene sequence: CDR1 SEHNR, CDR2 FQNEAQ (reference sequence). This CDR3 has 14 residues. The CDR3 spells CASSPPLTNYEQYF.

The chain employs TRBV5-1 and TRBJ2-1; TCRdb's assignment of TRBD1 cannot be checked, as there is no DNA. This CDR3 has 15 residues. Germline V lookup: CDR1 SGHRS, CDR2 YFSETQ. CDR3 sequence reads: CASTPTGLPYNEQFF.

The chain has TRBV12-3 or TRBV12-4 and TRBJ2-1; TCRdb's D call of TRBD1 is untestable without DNA. This CDR3 has 13 amino acids. The CDR3 sequence: CASMAGADNEQFF.

V and J are TRBV2 and TRBJ2-3; TCRdb's assignment of TRBD1 cannot be checked, as there is no DNA. The CDR3 covers 14 residues. Germline V gene sequence: CDR1 SNHLY, CDR2 FYNNEI. CDR3 in amino acids: CASKFPGNSYTQYF. The full variable domain, completed using reference TRBV2 and TRBJ2-3, is EPEVTQTPSHQVTQMGQEVILRCVPISNHLYFYWYRQILGQKVEFLVSFYNNEISEKSEIFDDQFSVERPDGSNFTLKIRSTKLEDSAMYFCASKFPGNSYTQYFGPGTRLTVL.

V usage is TRBV2 and J usage is TRBJ2-5; TCRdb picks TRBD1, but there is no DNA to check that call. This CDR3 has 14 residues. CDR1 is SNHLY and CDR2 is FYNNEI in the germline V gene. CDR3 region: CASSEGRQGRTQYF. The variable domain in full, completed from reference TRBV2 and TRBJ2-5, reads EPEVTQTPSHQVTQMGQEVILRCVPISNHLYFYWYRQILGQKVEFLVSFYNNEISEKSEIFDDQFSVERPDGSNFTLKIRSTKLEDSAMYFCASSEGRQGRTQYFGPGTRLLVL.

The chain is built from TRBV19 and TRBJ2-1; the D call of TRBD2 rests on TCRdb alone, since no DNA is present to check it. Germline CDR1 is LNHDA and CDR2 is SQIVND (reference sequence). The CDR3 spans 14 residues. CDR3 in amino acids: CASSIVPSGREQFF.

V is TRBV24-1 and J is TRBJ2-1; TCRdb designates TRBD2, a call that cannot be tested without DNA. Germline lookup yields CDR1 KGHDR and CDR2 SFDVKD. The CDR3 length is 19 residues. This CDR3 is CATSDAKGTSGSSLNEQFF.

The chain combines TRBV5-4 with TRBJ2-5; TCRdb selects TRBD2, and the lack of DNA leaves this call unchecked. The V gene's germline CDR1 is SGHNT and CDR2 YYREEE (reference sequence). The CDR3 totals 14 residues. CDR3 protein: CASSLEGGGETQYF.

The rearrangement links TRBV9 to TRBJ2-3; TCRdb reports TRBD2, a call that lacks DNA to check it against. Germline V lookup: CDR1 SGDLS, CDR2 YYNGEE. The CDR3 is 16 residues long. This CDR3 is CASSRGTSGATDTQYF.